The clone carrying this T cell receptor (beta chain) was seen at least ten times. Its antigen remains unknown. The CDR3 is 12 amino acids. The germline V and J ends were trimmed by 6 bases and 7 bases, with 13 bases remaining between them. Germline-derived CDR1 and CDR2 are SQVTM and ANQGSEA. The data originate from a study of identical twins. Study results and caveats: Out-of-frame alpha sequences shared by twins were enriched for low generation probability.

TCRdb used MiXCR to reprocess the 5' RACE reads, holding one entry per CDR3 protein. The sample yields 350,000 or so distinct CDR3 sequences, 9% to 10% seen once. This TCR came from a woman aged 45-59 years in good health. The chain uses TRBV29-1 and TRBJ2-1; D unclear. Sequencing was done on a sample of naive T cells sorted from blood. CDR3 coding DNA: TGCAGCGTGACCCGGGTCCTGAATGAGCAGTTCTTC. It specifies CSVTRVLNEQFF.